This TCR beta chain derives from a study of neurological immune-mediated disorders. General study findings and limits: HTLV-1-associated myelopathy displayed the greatest TCR clonal expansion, and multiple sclerosis exhibited the smallest, lower than that of healthy controls.

Sample time point: longitudinal time-point 3. One entry per CDR3 protein, called by TCRdb with MiXCR from the 5' RACE reads. The data contain approximately 100,000 distinct CDR3 sequences, 11% of them seen just once; the ten biggest clones take up around 3.3%. The germline gives CDR1 DFQATT, CDR2 SNEGSKA (reference sequence). The CDR3 is made up of 16 amino acids. Trimming at V came to 6 bases and at J to 1 base, leaving 12 bases not matched to a gene. This clonotype was recorded a few times. As yet, its antigen is unknown. The V call is TRBV20-1, the J call TRBJ2-7; 10 bases line up with TRBD2. Sequenced: PBMCs. The source is a female donor with HTLV-1-associated myelopathy (HAM/TSP). The DNA for the CDR3 is TGCAGTGCCGCTGGGGCTAGCGGGGGCCTTTCCTACGAGCAGTACTTC. Encoded protein: CSAAGASGGLSYEQYF.